The 17 T cell receptor beta chains below were found in one sample sequenced in a study of blood T cell repertoires in COVID-19. Data came from immunoSEQ multiplex PCR; TCRdb stores just in-frame clones and leaves some out. The sample contains some 130,000 clones, roughly 85% of which appear only once. The specimen sequenced was peripheral blood. These receptors originate from a man between 60 and 75 years old with acute or convalescent COVID-19.

On this clone: This sample includes further DNA sequences coding for the same CDR3. The chain is built from TRBV4-3 and TRBJ1-6; possibly TRBD1 for D (6 bases). This CDR3 spans 15 amino acids. Looked up from germline, CDR1 is LGHNA and CDR2 is YSLEER. V shed 0 bases and J shed 4 bases, with 7 bases lying between them. CDR3 DNA: TGCGCCAGCAGCCAAGATGGACAGTATAATTCACCCCTCCACTTT. Protein: CASSQDGQYNSPLHF.

This sequence joins TRBV6-5 and TRBJ2-7, with TRBD1 identical over 8 bases. From germline, CDR1 is MNHEY and CDR2 SVGAGI. Trimming removed 2 bases from V and 4 bases from J; junction bases left unmatched: 4. The CDR3 totals 14 residues. In DNA form, the CDR3 reads TGTGCCAGCAGTTACACGGACAGGGATTACGAGCAGTACTTC. Amino acids: CASSYTDRDYEQYF.

This clone has only one observation. V gene TRBV28 combines with J gene TRBJ2-3; tentative D call: TRBD2 (5 bases). The CDR3 loop spans 15 amino acids. In germline, CDR1 is MDHEN, CDR2 SYDVKM. Trimming pared 9 bases from V and 0 bases from J, leaving 16 bases between. In DNA, the CDR3 is TGTGCCAGTACAGTCCCCGGGATGAGCACAGATACGCAGTATTTT. The encoded protein is CASTVPGMSTDTQYF.

The gene calls are TRBV28 and TRBJ2-7; 7 bases agree with TRBD1. CDR1 MDHEN and CDR2 SYDVKM come from the germline V gene. This CDR3 contains 14 residues. J lost 1 base, V lost 3 bases, and 3 bases had no gene match. This CDR3 reads CASSFGTESYEQYF. The CDR3 DNA sequence: TGTGCCAGCAGTTTCGGGACAGAGTCCTACGAGCAGTACTTC.

The CDR3 sequence is CASSPNLAGAWGEQFF. The DNA for the CDR3 is TGTGCCAGCAGCCCTAATCTAGCGGGAGCGTGGGGGGAGCAGTTCTTC. The V call is TRBV6-6, the J call TRBJ2-1; 10 positions agree with TRBD2. The CDR3 totals 16 residues. The V gene end was trimmed by 6 bases and the J gene end by 10 bases; junction bases not matched to a gene: 15. Germline V gene sequence: CDR1 MNHNY, CDR2 SVGAGI (reference sequence).

The chain carries TRBV4-3 and TRBJ1-2; the D is unclear. The length of the CDR3 is 14 residues. The V end was cut by 4 bases, the J end by 5 bases, with 14 bases between. The V gene's germline CDR1 is LGHNA and CDR2 YSLEER. CDR3 coding DNA: TGCGCCAGCAGCCCGCGGGGAACCTCTTATGGCTACACCTTC. This sequence encodes CASSPRGTSYGYTF.

This chain links TRBV28 with TRBJ1-2; 7 positions match TRBD1. Germline loops: CDR1 MDHEN, CDR2 SYDVKM. The J segment lost 7 bases and the V segment lost 5 bases, leaving 10 bases of the junction unmatched. CDR3 size: 14 residues. The CDR3 spells CASSTGTTGFGYTF. Here the CDR3 DNA reads TGTGCCAGCAGTACCGGCACGACAGGGTTTGGCTACACCTTC.

The V gene is TRBV9, the J gene TRBJ2-1; TRBD2 aligns across 10 bases. Germline assignment: CDR1 SGDLS and CDR2 YYNGEE. Trimming took 3 bases from V and 6 from J; bases not matched to a gene: 6. The CDR3 length is 15 residues. The chain's CDR3 is CASSAAGLATNEQFF. The CDR3 DNA follows: TGTGCCAGCAGCGCAGCGGGACTAGCGACCAATGAGCAGTTCTTC.

The chain joins TRBV27 to TRBJ1-6, with D maybe TRBD1 (6 bases). Germline CDR1 and CDR2: MNHEY and SMNVEV (reference sequence). This CDR3 spans 15 amino acids. Trimming took off 2 bases at V and 7 bases at J, with 12 bases between the two ends. The CDR3, as DNA: TGTGCCAGCAGTTTACGCGGGCAGGGGAATTCACCCCTCCACTTT. Amino acids: CASSLRGQGNSPLHF.

The chain recombines TRBV18 with TRBJ2-3; D is possibly TRBD1 (5 bases). CDR1 is KGHSH and CDR2 is LQKENI in the germline V gene. The germline V and J ends were trimmed by 3 bases and 2 bases, with 15 bases remaining between them. This CDR3 is 16 amino acids long. This chain's CDR3 is CASSPLSGANTDTQYF. DNA of the CDR3: TGTGCCAGCTCACCTCTCTCTGGGGCTAACACAGATACGCAGTATTTT.

The rearrangement joins TRBV6-5 to TRBJ1-3; D ambiguous. The CDR3 runs 15 residues. Trimming took off 0 bases at V and 0 bases at J, with 6 bases between the two ends. Germline V gene sequence: CDR1 MNHEY, CDR2 SVGAGI. Written as DNA, the CDR3 is TGTGCCAGCAGTTACTCACGGTTCTCTGGAAACACCATATATTTT. It translates to CASSYSRFSGNTIYF.

The chain joins TRBV9 to TRBJ2-7; D is possibly TRBD1 (6 bases). The germline CDR1 and CDR2 sequences are SGDLS and YYNGEE. The V gene lost 0 bases and the J gene lost 0 bases, with 7 bases spanning the gap. This CDR3 contains 14 residues. This CDR3 reads CASSVGDISYEQYF. CDR3 nucleotide sequence: TGTGCCAGCAGCGTAGGGGACATCTCCTACGAGCAGTACTTC.

DNA for the CDR3: TGTGCCAGCATGGGCGTGGCAGTGACAGATACGCAGTATTTT. Its translation is CASMGVAVTDTQYF. The chain employs TRBV2 and TRBJ2-3; D is unresolved. From germline, CDR1 is SNHLY and CDR2 FYNNEI. V was cut by 7 bases and J by 3 bases, with 14 bases left in between. This CDR3 has 14 residues.

V usage is TRBV5-1 and J usage is TRBJ2-1, with TRBD1 matching 8 bases. The V and J ends lost 4 bases and 9 bases, in that order; junction bases with no gene match: 12. CDR1 is SGHRS and CDR2 is YFSETQ in the germline V gene. The CDR3 sequence is 15 residues long. The CDR3 bases are TGCGCCAGCAGCCCCGACAGGGGCATTGAGGGTGAGCAGTTCTTC. It translates to CASSPDRGIEGEQFF.

J is TRBJ2-7 and V is TRBV7-2; a possible D gene is TRBD2 (5 bases). Per germline, CDR1 SGHTA and CDR2 FQGNSA. V was pared by 1 base and J by 9 bases, with 10 bases between. CDR3 length: 12 residues. In nucleotides, the CDR3 is TGTGCCAGCAGCTTAGACGGGGTGAGGCAGTACTTC. As protein: CASSLDGVRQYF.

The CDR3 DNA is TGTGCCAGCAGCTTAGGAGTAGCGGAGACCCAGTACTTC. Translated, it gives CASSLGVAETQYF. The V and J genes are TRBV7-3 and TRBJ2-5, with D maybe TRBD2 (5 bases). Germline assignment: CDR1 SGHTA and CDR2 FQGTGA. The length of the CDR3 is 13 residues. Trimming removed 2 bases from V and 5 bases from J, with 9 bases in between.

The DNA for the CDR3 is TGTGCCAGCAGCCCGGACAGGGTGGCGTACGAGCAGTACTTC. Encoded protein: CASSPDRVAYEQYF. The chain combines TRBV7-2 with TRBJ2-7; 8 nucleotides match TRBD1. Germline V gene data show CDR1 as SGHTA and CDR2 as FQGNSA. Trimming took 5 bases from V and 4 from J; bases not matched to a gene: 7. There are 14 residues in the CDR3.